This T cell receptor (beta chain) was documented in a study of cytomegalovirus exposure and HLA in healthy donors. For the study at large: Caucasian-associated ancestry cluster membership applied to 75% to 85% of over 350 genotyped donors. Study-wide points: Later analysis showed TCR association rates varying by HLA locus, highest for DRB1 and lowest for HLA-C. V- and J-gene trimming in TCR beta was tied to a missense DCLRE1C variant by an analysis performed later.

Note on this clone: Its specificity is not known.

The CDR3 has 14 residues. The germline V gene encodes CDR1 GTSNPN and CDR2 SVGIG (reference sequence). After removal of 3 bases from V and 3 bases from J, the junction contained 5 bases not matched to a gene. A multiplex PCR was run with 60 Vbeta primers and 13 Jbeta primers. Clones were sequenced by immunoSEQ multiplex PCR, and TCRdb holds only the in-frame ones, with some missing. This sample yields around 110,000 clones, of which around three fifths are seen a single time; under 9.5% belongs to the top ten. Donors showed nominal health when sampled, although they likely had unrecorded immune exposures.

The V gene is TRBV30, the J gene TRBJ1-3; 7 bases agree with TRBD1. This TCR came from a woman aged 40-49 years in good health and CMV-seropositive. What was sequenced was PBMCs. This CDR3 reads CAWSPQGNGNTIYF. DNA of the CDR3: TGTGCCTGGAGCCCACAGGGGAATGGAAACACCATATATTTT.